This record concerns one T cell receptor beta chain sequence. What it binds is not known. Per germline, CDR1 SGHRS and CDR2 YFSETQ. V trimming: 0 bases; J trimming: 6 bases; junction bases outside the gene matches: 2. The CDR3 length is 15 residues. These data originate in a study of OX40 agonist ivuxolimab in advanced cancers. Clones were read by immunoSEQ multiplex PCR, and TCRdb kept only the in-frame ones, dropping some. The sample lists under 100,000 clones; just under 95% were seen once. General study points: Several nonresponders also turned out to have low normalized T-cell clonal expansion. Clonal expansion by week 6 occurred in CD4+ and CD8+ blood T cells (at 0.1 to 3.0 mg/kg).

The chain combines TRBV5-1 with TRBJ1-6; TRBD1 matches 8 bases. The clonotype was recovered from an adult with an advanced solid tumor such as melanoma, head and neck, liver or kidney cancer. Sequenced here: CD4+ or CD8+ T cells sorted from blood, sampled in a trial of the OX40 agonist ivuxolimab. CDR3 in amino acids: CASSLEGQGNSPLHF. CDR3 sequence (DNA): TGCGCCAGCAGCTTGGAAGGACAGGGTAATTCACCCCTCCACTTT.